What follows is one T cell receptor (beta chain) and its context. This entry belongs to a study of blood T cell repertoires in COVID-19. Overall study context: PBMCs, B-cell-depleted T cells, or T cells provided the cDNA or gDNA that made up the material.

Germline loops: CDR1 MNHEY, CDR2 SVGEGT. V lost 5 bases, J lost 0 bases, and 10 bases lay in between. The CDR3 loop spans 14 amino acids. Using immunoSEQ multiplex PCR, the repertoire was profiled, and TCRdb retains in-frame clones only, with some absent. The sample holds roughly 200,000 clones, around 80% seen once. The chain has TRBV6-2 or TRBV6-3 and TRBJ1-1; D might be TRBD1 (6 bases). The TCR comes from a woman older than 75 with COVID-19, enrolled during active disease. Material for sequencing was peripheral blood. The CDR3 region is CASSPDRLNTEAFF. In DNA, the CDR3 is TGTGCCAGCAGTCCCGACAGGTTGAACACTGAAGCTTTCTTT.